The 2 T cell receptor beta chains given below trace back to one sample, sequenced in a study of blood T cell repertoires in COVID-19. Method: immunoSEQ multiplex PCR; TCRdb's copy keeps in-frame clones and lacks some. The sample consists of nearly 80,000 clones, roughly 80% of them appearing once. Sequencing used peripheral blood. Receptors originate from a man aged 55 to 70 with active or convalescent COVID-19.

The chain combines TRBV5-1 with TRBJ2-5; TRBD1 agrees at 7 bases. The germline CDR1 and CDR2 sequences are SGHRS and YFSETQ. V lost 4 bases and J lost 2; bases outside the gene matches: 5. CDR3 length equals 14 residues. CDR3 sequence (DNA): TGCGCCAGCAGCCAAGGACAGGCACAAGAGACCCAGTACTTC. It codes for CASSQGQAQETQYF.

V and J are TRBV21-1 and TRBJ1-5; TRBD1 reflects the table's D call only, with no check against the DNA. TRBV21-1 is noted as a pseudogene. The CDR3 runs to 17 residues. Written as DNA, the CDR3 is TGTGCCAGCAGCAAAGAAAAAGACAGGGGCGCCAATCAGCCCCAGCATTTT. Its translation: CASSKEKDRGANQPQHF.